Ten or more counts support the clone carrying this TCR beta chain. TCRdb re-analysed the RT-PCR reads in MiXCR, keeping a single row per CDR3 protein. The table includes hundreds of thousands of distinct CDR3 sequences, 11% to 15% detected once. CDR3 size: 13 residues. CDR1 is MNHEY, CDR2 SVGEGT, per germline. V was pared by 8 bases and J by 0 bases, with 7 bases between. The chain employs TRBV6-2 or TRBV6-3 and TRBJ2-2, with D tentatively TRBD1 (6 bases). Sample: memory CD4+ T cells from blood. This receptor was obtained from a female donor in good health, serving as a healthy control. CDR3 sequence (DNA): TGTGCCAGCGGACAGACGAACACCGGGGAGCTGTTTTTT. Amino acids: CASGQTNTGELFF.